The rows below give T cell receptor beta chains drawn from one sample of a study of shared clonotypes between healthy human individuals. Generated by immunoSEQ multiplex PCR, the TCRdb table keeps only in-frame clones and is missing some. The sample contains about 2.4 million clones, over 85% of which appear only once. The sample consisted of naive CD4+ T cells sorted from blood. Receptors originate from a man younger than 35 in good health. The CDR3 runs from the conserved cysteine through the conserved F or W. Each record gives: clone size, D gene, J gene, V gene, CDR3 DNA, CDR3 protein. The D gene is left open where the match is weak. Clone size is shown for a subset of rows, as once, few, many or a class of expanded clone.

abundance: -; d_gene: -; j_gene: TRBJ1-1; v_gene: TRBV6-5; CDR3nt: TGTGCCAGCAGTGCAAATTCAGGGGACGCTTTCTTT; CDR3aa: CASSANSGDAFF
abundance: -; d_gene: -; j_gene: TRBJ2-1; v_gene: TRBV10-1; CDR3nt: TGCGCCAGCAGTGAGTCCGGGGATAACAATGAGCAGTTCTTC; CDR3aa: CASSESGDNNEQFF
abundance: -; d_gene: -; j_gene: TRBJ2-1; v_gene: TRBV10-3; CDR3nt: TGTGCCATCGCGGGACAGTCCTACAATGAGCAGTTCTTC; CDR3aa: CAIAGQSYNEQFF
abundance: -; d_gene: -; j_gene: TRBJ1-2; v_gene: TRBV6-1; CDR3nt: TGTGCCAGCAGTGAGACCGGTTATGGCTACACCTTC; CDR3aa: CASSETGYGYTF
abundance: -; d_gene: -; j_gene: TRBJ2-4; v_gene: TRBV23-1; CDR3nt: TGCGCCAGCAGCCCCCGGAGGGGGAGAATAGCCAAAAACATTCAGTACTTC; CDR3aa: CASSPRRGRIAKNIQYF
abundance: -; d_gene: -; j_gene: TRBJ2-1; v_gene: TRBV27; CDR3nt: TGTGCCAGCAGAGACTACGCACAGCAGTTCTTC; CDR3aa: CASRDYAQQFF
abundance: once; d_gene: TRBD1; j_gene: TRBJ2-7; v_gene: TRBV5-1; CDR3nt: TGCGCCAGCAGCTTTATACCTATTCCAGACAGGGTCAGCTCCTACGAGCAGTACTTC; CDR3aa: CASSFIPIPDRVSSYEQYF
abundance: -; d_gene: -; j_gene: TRBJ2-2; v_gene: TRBV29-1; CDR3nt: TGCAGCGCCCCGCGGACCACCGGGGAGCTGTTTTTT; CDR3aa: CSAPRTTGELFF
abundance: -; d_gene: TRBD2; j_gene: TRBJ2-7; v_gene: TRBV7-8; CDR3nt: TGTGCCAGCAGCCCCGGGGGGGGGCGAATCTACGAGCAGTACTTC; CDR3aa: CASSPGGGRIYEQYF
abundance: once; d_gene: -; j_gene: TRBJ2-3; v_gene: TRBV4-3; CDR3nt: TGCGCCAGCAGCCAAGTCTCCACAGATACGCAGTATTTT; CDR3aa: CASSQVSTDTQYF
abundance: -; d_gene: TRBD2; j_gene: TRBJ2-3; v_gene: TRBV10-2; CDR3nt: TGCGCCAGCAACGGAGGGCGGGAGGGCCGAGGAGATACGCAGTATTTT; CDR3aa: CASNGGREGRGDTQYF
abundance: -; d_gene: TRBD1; j_gene: TRBJ1-1; v_gene: TRBV5-5; CDR3nt: TGTGCCAGCAGCTCACAGGGGGGAAGCACTGAAGCTTTCTTT; CDR3aa: CASSSQGGSTEAFF
abundance: -; d_gene: -; j_gene: TRBJ2-2; v_gene: TRBV18; CDR3nt: TGTGCCAGCTCACCACGAAAGGGAGGGGGCACCGGGGAGCTGTTTTTT; CDR3aa: CASSPRKGGGTGELFF